Below are 4 T cell receptor beta chains sequenced from a single sample in a study of response to subunit inactivated influenza vaccine. TCRdb processed the RT-PCR reads anew with MiXCR; each CDR3 protein has one entry. The data show approximately 680,000 distinct CDR3 sequences, around a sixth seen once. The source was PBMCs from blood, collected about 11 days after vaccination. The receptor source for this set is a man aged 45-65 years who received an inactivated influenza vaccine.

The V gene is TRBV6-2 or TRBV6-3, the J gene TRBJ2-7; 10 bases are shared with TRBD1. The CDR3 is made up of 14 amino acids. V dropped 2 bases and J dropped 9; count of bases not matched to a gene: 7. Germline values: CDR1 MNHEY, CDR2 SVGEGT. The chain's CDR3 is CASSYGTGARWQYF. The CDR3 nucleotides read TGTGCCAGCAGTTACGGGACAGGGGCCAGGTGGCAGTACTTC.

This clonotype was observed at least ten times. The chain recombines TRBV4-3 with TRBJ2-4; TRBD2 agrees at 12 bases. Per germline, CDR1 LGHNA and CDR2 YSLEER. The CDR3 consists of 15 residues. Trimming took 3 bases from V and 6 from J; bases not matched to a gene: 3. Here the CDR3 DNA reads TGCGCCAGCAGCCATCTAGCGGGGGGGCGAAACATTCAGTACTTC. This gives the protein CASSHLAGGRNIQYF.

A word on this clonotype: Compared with germline, one end of the junction differs, possibly owing to a read error. The V call is TRBV10-3, the J call TRBJ2-7, with 11 bases lining up with TRBD1. Germline CDR1 and CDR2: ENHRY and SYGVKD. The CDR3 consists of 14 residues. CDR3 sequence (DNA): TGTGCCATCAATGAGGGACAGGGGGTCTCCGAGCAGTACTTC. This codes for CAINEGQGVSEQYF.

This clonotype was counted ten times or more. The V and J genes are TRBV6-1 and TRBJ2-1; D is unresolved. CDR3 length: 14 amino acids. Germline-derived CDR1 and CDR2 are MNHNS and SASEGT. V was cut by 5 bases and J by 7 bases, with 15 bases left in between. The CDR3 protein is CASSPALFGNEQFF. In DNA, the CDR3 is TGTGCCAGCAGTCCGGCGCTGTTTGGGAATGAGCAGTTCTTC.